The next 7 T cell receptor beta chains were all read from a single sample in a study of identical twins. TCRdb independently ran MiXCR on the 5' RACE reads; one entry per CDR3 protein. The sample has hundreds of thousands of distinct CDR3 sequences; approximately 21% are singletons. The data were also submitted as part of a second study, on T cells expressing NK-cell markers.

Sequences were obtained from PBMCs. These receptors all come from a young woman in good health.

This clonotype was detected ten times or more. Written as DNA, the CDR3 is TGTGCCAGCAGCCTACGATTGCTGACTAGCGACGGCTTCAATGAGCAGTTCTTC. Its translation: CASSLRLLTSDGFNEQFF. V is TRBV3-1 and J is TRBJ2-1, with 8 bases identical to TRBD2. Germline V gives CDR1 LGHDT, CDR2 YNNKEL (reference sequence). V dropped 4 bases and J dropped 6; count of bases not matched to a gene: 17. The CDR3 extends over 18 amino acids.

This chain uses TRBV6-1 with TRBJ2-6, with D possibly matching TRBD2 (5 bases). CDR3 length equals 15 residues. Germline values: CDR1 MNHNS, CDR2 SASEGT. V was cut by 5 bases and J by 1 base, with 9 bases left in between. As DNA, the CDR3 is TGTGCCAGCAGTCGGACTTTTTCTGGGGCCAACGTCCTGACTTTC. Its protein product is CASSRTFSGANVLTF.

This chain uses TRBV6-5 with TRBJ2-1; 8 bases are shared with TRBD2. This CDR3 region has 15 residues. Germline V CDR1 and CDR2: MNHEY, SVGAGI. The J segment lost 9 bases and the V segment lost 0 bases, leaving 7 bases of the junction unmatched. The CDR3: CASSYSTGGLSEQFF. DNA of the CDR3: TGTGCCAGCAGTTACTCGACGGGGGGGCTTAGTGAGCAGTTCTTC.

The genes are TRBV7-9 and TRBJ2-5; TRBD1 matches 9 bases. The junction had 4 bases not matched to a gene; V was cut back by 1 base and J by 1 base. Germline V gene data show CDR1 as SEHNR and CDR2 as FQNEAQ (reference sequence). This CDR3 region has 16 residues. CDR3 nucleotide sequence: TGTGCCAGCAGCTTAGGGGACAGGGTATTCCAAGAGACCCAGTACTTC. Translated: CASSLGDRVFQETQYF.

The genes are TRBV20-1 and TRBJ2-3; the match to TRBD1 covers 7 bases. From germline, CDR1 is DFQATT and CDR2 SNEGSKA (reference sequence). The CDR3 sequence is 11 residues long. Trimming cost V 4 bases and J 7 bases; bases outside gene matches: 2. The chain's CDR3 is CSAIQGYTQYF. DNA of the CDR3: TGCAGTGCTATACAGGGGTATACGCAGTATTTT.

This chain uses TRBV7-3 with TRBJ2-3; TRBD2 agrees at 8 bases. This CDR3 contains 17 residues. The germline CDR1 and CDR2 sequences are SGHTA and FQGTGA. V trimming: 2 bases; J trimming: 3 bases; junction bases outside the gene matches: 10. The CDR3 region has the DNA TGTGCCAGCAGCTTAGATGGCGGGGGGAGGGGTACAGATACGCAGTATTTT. Amino acid sequence: CASSLDGGGRGTDTQYF.

This chain links TRBV20-1 with TRBJ1-2; perhaps TRBD1 as D (6 bases). V shed 3 bases and J shed 3 bases, with 17 bases lying between them. The V gene's germline CDR1 is DFQATT and CDR2 SNEGSKA (reference sequence). The CDR3 extends over 15 amino acids. CDR3 DNA sequence: TGCAGTGCTAGTACCCGAAACAGGGAGGACTATGGCTACACCTTC. Amino acids: CSASTRNREDYGYTF.